This T cell receptor (beta chain) was profiled in a study of patients and donors after allogeneic stem cell transplantation (dated by TCRdb to the early 2020s). For CDR1 and CDR2, the germline V gene lists SGHRS and YFSETQ. Cut back by 0 bases and 2 bases, the V and J ends lie 15 bases apart. The CDR3 goes from the cysteine to the phenylalanine over 16 residues. Of all the DNA, just the CDR3 is kept, 48 bases in frame from base 1. About this clonotype: Its antigen has not been determined. Base qualities are missing; no much larger clone stands one base away.

Libraries came from RT-PCR. Instrument on record: NextSeq 550. The public reads were run again by TCRdb, first through fastp at Q25 and then through MiXCR, and only productive beta chains were kept. Here each entry gathers all rows of one CDR3 protein and keeps the most common genes and DNA. Recorded for this sample are 920,000 or so distinct CDR3 sequences; about 20% of them occurred a single time. The top ten clonotypes cover roughly 6% of the sample. The chain is made from TRBV5-1 and TRBJ2-7; the D match is possibly TRBD1 or TRBD2, with 5 bases aligned in each. The clonotype originates from a human donor who was either an allogeneic HSCT recipient or a stem cell or donor lymphocyte infusion donor (not recorded which). It is not recorded whose cells these are; they may come from a transplant donor. Sequencing was performed on blood, either unsorted or a sorted T cell fraction (not recorded which). The base sequence is TGCGCCAGCAGCTTGGAGTCATCGGGGCTGGCCTACGAGCAGTACTTC. It specifies CASSLESSGLAYEQYF.